The source of this TCR beta chain is a study of blood T cells in healthy people across ages. Primers used in a second PCR of about 6 to 12 cycles were a sample-barcoded 5' primer and a J-beta primer mix. A template-switch adaptor that had 12 random nucleotides put a tag on each cDNA molecule. TCRdb re-called the 5' RACE reads through MiXCR, storing one row per CDR3 protein. The table includes more than 500,000 distinct CDR3 sequences, about a quarter detected once. There are 16 residues in the CDR3. CDR1 is SGHDN, CDR2 FVKESK, per germline. The J segment lost 1 base and the V segment lost 3 bases, leaving 5 bases of the junction unmatched. A note on this clonotype: Its antigen is undetermined.

Findings of the study overall: Using unsorted PBMCs precluded a conclusive naive versus antigen-experienced comparison.

These sequences were also reported in another study, on T cells of mothers and their children. That work contributes: It was found that thymic selection shapes TCR recombination output similarly in related and unrelated pairs. It was related mother-child pairs that showed slightly higher overlap than unrelated pairs, without reaching significance.

The sequenced sample consisted of blood. The genes are TRBV14 and TRBJ2-3; 9 nucleotides agree with TRBD1. The TCR originated in a boy younger than 10 in good health. The CDR3 DNA sequence: TGTGCCAGCAGCCAGAAGGACAGGGGAGGCACAGATACGCAGTATTTT. It specifies CASSQKDRGGTDTQYF. Looking up the rest from reference TRBV14 and TRBJ2-3 gives the full variable domain: EAGVTQFPSHSVIEKGQTVTLRCDPISGHDNLYWYRRVMGKEIKFLLHFVKESKQDESGMPNNRFLAERTGGTYSTLKVQPAELEDSGVYFCASSQKDRGGTDTQYFGPGTRLTVL.